The clone carrying this T cell receptor beta chain has a count of ten or more. As it was prepared, the TCRbeta library received unique molecular identifiers. TCRdb processed the PCR reads anew with MiXCR; each CDR3 protein has one entry. The sample holds around 600,000 distinct CDR3 sequences, roughly 15% seen once. This CDR3 is built from 13 residues. Germline CDR1 reads DFQATT; CDR2 reads SNEGSKA (reference sequence). Trimming took 6 bases from V and 1 from J, leaving 11 bases between them. The source of the sample is a study of T-cell reconstitution after alpha-beta-depleted transplantation in children.

V and J are TRBV20-1 and TRBJ2-3; D ambiguous. Sequenced here: PBMCs from the stem cell graft donor, sampled from the stem cell graft. The receptor was isolated from a human donor who donated a stem cell graft to a child with acute myeloid leukemia. In DNA form, the CDR3 reads TGCAGTGCAACCCCTAGGGGCACAGATACGCAGTATTTT. It translates to CSATPRGTDTQYF.